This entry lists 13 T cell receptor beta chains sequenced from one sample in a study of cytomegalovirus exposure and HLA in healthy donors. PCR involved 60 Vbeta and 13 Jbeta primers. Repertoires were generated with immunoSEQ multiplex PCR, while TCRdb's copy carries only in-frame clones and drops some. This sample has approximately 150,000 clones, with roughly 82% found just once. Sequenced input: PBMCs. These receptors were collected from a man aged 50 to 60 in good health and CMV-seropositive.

CDR3: CASSQGYEEKLFF. The DNA for the CDR3 is TGTGCCTCCAGTCAGGGTTACGAGGAAAAACTGTTTTTT. The rearrangement joins TRBV7-2 to TRBJ1-4, with D perhaps TRBD1 (5 bases). The CDR3 consists of 13 residues. CDR1 and CDR2 from the germline V gene are SGHTA and FQGNSA. V lost 11 bases and J 8 bases, leaving 18 bases between the germline ends.

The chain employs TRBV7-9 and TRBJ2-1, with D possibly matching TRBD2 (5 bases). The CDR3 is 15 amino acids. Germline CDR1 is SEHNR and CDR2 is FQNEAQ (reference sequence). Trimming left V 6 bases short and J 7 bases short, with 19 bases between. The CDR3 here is CASRVGPAGGNEQFF. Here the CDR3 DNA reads TGTGCCAGCAGAGTTGGACCAGCCGGCGGGAATGAGCAGTTCTTC.

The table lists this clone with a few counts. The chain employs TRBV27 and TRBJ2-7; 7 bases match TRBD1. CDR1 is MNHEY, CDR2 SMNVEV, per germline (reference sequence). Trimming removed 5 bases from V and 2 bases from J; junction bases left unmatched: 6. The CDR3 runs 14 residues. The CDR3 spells CASSIWTGAYEQYF. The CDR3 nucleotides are TGTGCCAGCAGTATTTGGACAGGCGCCTACGAGCAGTACTTC.

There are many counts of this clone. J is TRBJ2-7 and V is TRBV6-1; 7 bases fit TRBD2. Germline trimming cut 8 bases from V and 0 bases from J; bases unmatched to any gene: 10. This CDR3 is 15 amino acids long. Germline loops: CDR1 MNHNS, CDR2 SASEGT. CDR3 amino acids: CASWGGTSSSYEQYF. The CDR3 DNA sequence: TGTGCCAGCTGGGGGGGAACATCGAGCTCCTACGAGCAGTACTTC.

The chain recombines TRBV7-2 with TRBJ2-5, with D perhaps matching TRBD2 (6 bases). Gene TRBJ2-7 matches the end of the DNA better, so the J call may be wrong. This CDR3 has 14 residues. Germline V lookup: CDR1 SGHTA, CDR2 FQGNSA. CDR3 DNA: TGTGCCAGCAGCTTATTTGCGGGGCTCTACGAGCAGTACTTC. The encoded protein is CASSLFAGLYEQYF.

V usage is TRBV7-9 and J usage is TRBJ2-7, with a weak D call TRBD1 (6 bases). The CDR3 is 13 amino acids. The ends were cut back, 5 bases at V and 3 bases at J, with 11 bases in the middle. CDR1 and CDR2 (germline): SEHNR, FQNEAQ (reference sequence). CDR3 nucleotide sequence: TGTGCCAGCAGCCAACAGGGAGACTACGAGCAGTACTTC. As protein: CASSQQGDYEQYF.

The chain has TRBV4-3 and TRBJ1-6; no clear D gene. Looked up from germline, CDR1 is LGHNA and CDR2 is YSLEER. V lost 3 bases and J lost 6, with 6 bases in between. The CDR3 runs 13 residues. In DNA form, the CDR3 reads TGCGCCAGCAGCCAGATCAGTAATTCACCCCTCCACTTT. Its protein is CASSQISNSPLHF.

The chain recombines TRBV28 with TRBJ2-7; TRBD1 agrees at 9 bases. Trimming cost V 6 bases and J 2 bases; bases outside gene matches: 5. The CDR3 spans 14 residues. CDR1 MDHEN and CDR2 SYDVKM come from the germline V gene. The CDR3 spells CASRLQGAPYEQYF. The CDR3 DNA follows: TGTGCCAGCAGGCTACAGGGGGCGCCCTACGAGCAGTACTTC.

The CDR3 coding sequence is TGTGCCAGCAGCTCAGGGGGGAGCGAGCAGCCCCAGCATTTT. Amino acids: CASSSGGSEQPQHF. The rearrangement links TRBV6-5 to TRBJ1-5; TRBD1 matches at 7 bases. Germline assignment: CDR1 MNHEY and CDR2 SVGAGI. V gave up 6 bases and J gave up 7 bases; unmatched junction bases: 9. The CDR3 contains 14 residues.

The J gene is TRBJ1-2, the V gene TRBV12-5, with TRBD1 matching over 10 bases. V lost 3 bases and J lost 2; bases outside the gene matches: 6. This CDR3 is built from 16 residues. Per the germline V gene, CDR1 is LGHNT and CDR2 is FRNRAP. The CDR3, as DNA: TGTGCTAGTGGTTTACCAGACAGGGGGCGAAACTATGGCTACACCTTC. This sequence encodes CASGLPDRGRNYGYTF.

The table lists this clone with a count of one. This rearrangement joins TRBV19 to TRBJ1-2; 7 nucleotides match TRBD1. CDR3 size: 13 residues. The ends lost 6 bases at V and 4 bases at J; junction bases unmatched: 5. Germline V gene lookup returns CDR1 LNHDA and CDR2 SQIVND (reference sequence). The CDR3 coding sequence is TGTGCCAGTAGGAGGTCAGGGGGCTATGGCTACACCTTC. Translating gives CASRRSGGYGYTF.

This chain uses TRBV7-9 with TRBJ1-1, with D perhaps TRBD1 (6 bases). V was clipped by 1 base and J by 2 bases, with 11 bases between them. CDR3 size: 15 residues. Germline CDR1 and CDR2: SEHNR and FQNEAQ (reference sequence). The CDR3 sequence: CASSLVGRGNTEAFF. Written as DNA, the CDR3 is TGTGCCAGCAGCTTAGTGGGCAGGGGAAACACTGAAGCTTTCTTT. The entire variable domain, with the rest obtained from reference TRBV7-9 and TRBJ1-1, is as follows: DTGVSQNPRHKITKRGQNVTFRCDPISEHNRLYWYRQTLGQGPEFLTYFQNEAQLEKSRLLSDRFSAERPKGSFSTLEIQRTEQGDSAMYLCASSLVGRGNTEAFFGQGTRLTVV.

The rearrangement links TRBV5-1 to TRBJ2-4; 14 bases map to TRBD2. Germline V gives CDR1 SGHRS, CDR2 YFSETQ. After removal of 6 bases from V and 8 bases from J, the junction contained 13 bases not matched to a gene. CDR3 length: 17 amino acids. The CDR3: CASTRTSGGPGVDIQYF. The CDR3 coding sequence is TGCGCCAGCACCAGGACTAGCGGGGGGCCAGGAGTAGACATTCAGTACTTC.